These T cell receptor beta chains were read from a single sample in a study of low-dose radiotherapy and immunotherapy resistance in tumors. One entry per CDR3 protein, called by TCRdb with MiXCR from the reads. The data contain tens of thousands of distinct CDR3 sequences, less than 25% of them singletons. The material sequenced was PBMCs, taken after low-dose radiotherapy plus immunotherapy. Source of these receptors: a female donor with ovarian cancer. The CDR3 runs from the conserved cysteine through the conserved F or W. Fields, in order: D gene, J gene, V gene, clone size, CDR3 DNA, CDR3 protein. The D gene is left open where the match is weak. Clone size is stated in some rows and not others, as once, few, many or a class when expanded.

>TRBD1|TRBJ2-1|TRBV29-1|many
TGCAGCGTAACTTTCTTCCGGACAGGGATGTACAATGAGCAGTTCTTC
CSVTFFRTGMYNEQFF
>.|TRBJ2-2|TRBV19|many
TGTGCCAGTAGTATTCGGTCGAACACCGGGGAGCTGTTTTTT
CASSIRSNTGELFF
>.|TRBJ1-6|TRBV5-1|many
TGCGCCAGCAGCGGTACAGTTTTAGTCGGAGATAATTCACCCCTCCACTTT
CASSGTVLVGDNSPLHF
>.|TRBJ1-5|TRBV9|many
TGTGCCAGCAGCGTAGGGGCGGTTCAGCCCCAGCATTTT
CASSVGAVQPQHF
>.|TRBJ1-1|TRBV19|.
TGTGCCAGTAGTATCGGCGGAACGGGAGGGAACACTGAAGCTTTCTTT
CASSIGGTGGNTEAFF
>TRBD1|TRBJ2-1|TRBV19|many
TGTGCCAGTAGTATGCGCCAAACCGGGACAGGAACCAATGAGCAGTTCTTC
CASSMRQTGTGTNEQFF
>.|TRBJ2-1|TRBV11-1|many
TGTGCCAGCAGCTCCTATTTTAATGAGCAGTTCTTC
CASSSYFNEQFF
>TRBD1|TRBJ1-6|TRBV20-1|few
TGCAGTGCTAGAGCCCCGGGACAGATGTCGGCGTCCTATAATTCATCCCTCCACTTT
CSARAPGQMSASYNSSLHF
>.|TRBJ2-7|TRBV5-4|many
TGTGCCAGCAGCTTGAACTCCTACGAGCAGTACTTC
CASSLNSYEQYF
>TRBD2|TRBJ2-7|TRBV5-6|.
TGTGCCAGCAGCTTGGCCGGTAGCGGGCCTTCCTACGAGCAGTACTTC
CASSLAGSGPSYEQYF
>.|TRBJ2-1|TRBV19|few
TGTGCCAGTAGTATACTCGACGGGGGTCGGCAGTTCTTC
CASSILDGGRQFF
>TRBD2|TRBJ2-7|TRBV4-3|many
TGCGCCAGCAGCCAAGTTCGGGGGATCGGGAGGGCCGACAACGAGCAGTACTTC
CASSQVRGIGRADNEQYF
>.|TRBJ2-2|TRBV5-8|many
TGTGCCAGCAGTCCCGGGACGATGGGCACCGGGGAGCTGTTTTTT
CASSPGTMGTGELFF
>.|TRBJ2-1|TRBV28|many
TGTGCCAGCAGACCACTCCTACAGGGCAATGAGCAGTTCTTC
CASRPLLQGNEQFF
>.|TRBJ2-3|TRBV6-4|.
TGTGCCAGCAGTGATTCCGCGGGGGCTAGCACAGATACGCAGTATTTT
CASSDSAGASTDTQYF
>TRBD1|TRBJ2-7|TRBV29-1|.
TGCAGCGTTGAAATAGGGGGCGATCCCTACGAGCAGTACTTC
CSVEIGGDPYEQYF
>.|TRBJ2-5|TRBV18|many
TGTGCCAGCTCACCACAGTCTCGGCCAGACCAAGAGACCCAGTACTTC
CASSPQSRPDQETQYF
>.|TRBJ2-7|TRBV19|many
TGTGCCAGTAGTCATTCACAACCATCGACAATTTCCTACGAGCAGTACTTC
CASSHSQPSTISYEQYF